The clone carrying this TCR beta chain was detected a few times. Germline CDR1 reads MNHEY; CDR2 reads SVGAGI. The CDR3 contains 15 residues. With V trimmed by 2 bases and J by 9 bases, 8 bases remained unmatched. Amplification of TCR beta CDR3 regions used RNA as the template. First-round RT-PCR of the TCR CDR3 relied on the HTBI primer set. TCRdb reprocessed the multiplex PCR reads with MiXCR, giving one entry per CDR3 protein. Of 650,000 to 850,000 distinct CDR3 sequences listed, around a sixth are singletons. The data originate from a study of T cells in Graves' hyperthyroidism and ophthalmopathy. The sequence was collected from a woman between 50 and 59 years old with Graves' hyperthyroidism that later progressed to Graves' ophthalmopathy. The sample consisted of blood. The chain carries TRBV6-5 and TRBJ2-1; TRBD2 agrees at 9 bases. In DNA form, the CDR3 reads TGTGCCAGCAGTTACGGGAGGCGGGGGGGCGGTGAGCAGTTCTTC. Its protein is CASSYGRRGGGEQFF.